This note documents a single TCR beta chain sequence. As yet, its antigen is unknown. This sample is part of a study of shared clonotypes between healthy human individuals. Study as a whole: A donor's plate count was three for CD4 naive and three for CD4 memory; CD8 naive had two and CD8 memory one.

The method was immunoSEQ multiplex PCR; TCRdb's version includes in-frame clones alone and lacks a portion of them. Of some 2.1 million clones listed, about 95% were seen once; the top ten hold roughly 1%. Study observations and caveats: Roughly 5.3% of naive CD4 clonotypes were common to a few donors.

Germline CDR1 is MGHRA and CDR2 is YSYEKL. V was clipped by 4 bases and J by 1 base, with 7 bases between them. The CDR3 totals 13 residues. CD45RO-negative, CCR7-positively selected cells formed the naive CD8 fraction, excluding terminally differentiated effector memory CD45RA+ cells. Sequences were obtained from naive CD8+ T cells sorted from blood. J is TRBJ1-1 and V is TRBV4-1; perhaps TRBD1 as D (6 bases). This receptor was obtained from a man aged 18 to 30 in good health. The CDR3 DNA reads as TGCGCCAGCAGCCGGACAGCGAACACTGAAGCTTTCTTT. It encodes CASSRTANTEAFF.